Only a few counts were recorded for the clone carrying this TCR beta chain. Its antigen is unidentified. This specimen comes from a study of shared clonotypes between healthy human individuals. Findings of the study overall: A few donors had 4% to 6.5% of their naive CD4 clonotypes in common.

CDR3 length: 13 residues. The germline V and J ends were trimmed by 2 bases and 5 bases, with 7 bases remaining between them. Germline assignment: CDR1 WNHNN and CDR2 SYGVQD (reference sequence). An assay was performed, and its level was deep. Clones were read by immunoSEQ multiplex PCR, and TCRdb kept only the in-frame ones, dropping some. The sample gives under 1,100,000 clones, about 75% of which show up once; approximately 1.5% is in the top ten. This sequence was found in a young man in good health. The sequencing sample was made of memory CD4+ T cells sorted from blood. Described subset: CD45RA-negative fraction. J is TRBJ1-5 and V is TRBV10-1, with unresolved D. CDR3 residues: CASSEVVDQPQHF. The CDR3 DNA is TGCGCCAGCAGTGAGGTAGTCGATCAGCCCCAGCATTTT.